Listed here are 32 T cell receptor beta chains from one sample, sequenced in a study of siplizumab effects on memory and regulatory T cells. The assay was immunoSEQ multiplex PCR, and TCRdb's table has in-frame clones only and misses some. Counted here are approximately 120,000 clones, 92% occurring once; the ten biggest clones make up under 0.75%. The sample consisted of Tregs sorted from blood. Receptors were obtained from a human donor in good health.

This clone showed up just once. The rearrangement joins TRBV6-5 to TRBJ1-4; D unclear. There are 13 residues in the CDR3. V lost 0 bases, J lost 8 bases, and 7 bases lay in between. Germline CDR1 reads MNHEY; CDR2 reads SVGAGI. DNA of the CDR3: TGTGCCAGCAGTTACTCGGGAGCCGAAAAACTGTTTTTT. Amino acid sequence: CASSYSGAEKLFF.

This clone showed up just once. V is TRBV6-5 and J is TRBJ2-7; TRBD1 matches 7 bases. The CDR3 totals 16 residues. Germline-derived CDR1 and CDR2 are MNHEY and SVGAGI. The trim removed 2 bases at V and 3 bases at J, leaving 10 bases unmatched. The CDR3 is CASSYRWGQPIYEQYF. In nucleotides, the CDR3 is TGTGCCAGCAGTTACAGGTGGGGACAGCCGATCTACGAGCAGTACTTC.

This chain uses TRBV10-3 with TRBJ2-7, with TRBD2 identical over 7 bases. Per germline, CDR1 ENHRY and CDR2 SYGVKD. After removal of 3 bases from V and 4 bases from J, the junction contained 6 bases not matched to a gene. The CDR3 totals 14 residues. The DNA of the CDR3 is TGTGCCATCAGTGATCAGCGGGGAATTTACGAGCAGTACTTC. Translating gives CAISDQRGIYEQYF.

The chain is built from TRBV20-1 and TRBJ2-1; TRBD1 or TRBD2 may be the D gene (5 bases each). The CDR3 runs to 11 residues. V lost 7 bases to trimming and J lost 8 bases, with 12 bases between them. CDR1 is DFQATT and CDR2 is SNEGSKA in the germline V gene (reference sequence). CDR3 in amino acids: CSVGTLHEQFF. DNA of the CDR3: TGCAGTGTAGGGACCTTGCATGAGCAGTTCTTC.

CDR3 region: CASSFRDRDYGYTF. The CDR3 DNA follows: TGTGCCAGCAGCTTCCGGGACAGGGACTATGGCTACACCTTC. The chain recombines TRBV5-4 with TRBJ1-2, with 9 positions matching TRBD1. J gave up 3 bases and V 2 bases, and 2 bases lay outside the gene matches. CDR3 size: 14 residues. Germline CDR1 SGHNT, CDR2 YYREEE (reference sequence).

V usage is TRBV29-1 and J usage is TRBJ1-2; D remains ambiguous. The CDR3 runs to 13 residues. Trimming stripped 4 bases from V and 1 base from J, with 10 bases between. CDR1 is SQVTM and CDR2 is ANQGSEA in the germline V gene. Here the CDR3 DNA reads TGCAGCGTTGCAACTACGCTTAACTATGGCTACACCTTC. Amino acids: CSVATTLNYGYTF. Complete variable domain (other parts from reference TRBV29-1 and TRBJ1-2): SAVISQKPSRDICQRGTSLTIQCQVDSQVTMMFWYRQQPGQSLTLIATANQGSEATYESGFVIDKFPISRPNLTFSTLTVSNMSPEDSSIYLCSVATTLNYGYTFGSGTRLTVV.

The V call is TRBV18, the J call TRBJ1-2; D is uncertain. CDR3 length equals 14 residues. Deletions cut 6 bases from V and 2 bases from J, with 13 bases between. Germline CDR1 reads KGHSH; CDR2 reads LQKENI. CDR3 sequence reads: CASSRIGSNYGYTF. In DNA form, the CDR3 reads TGTGCCAGCTCCCGCATAGGCTCGAACTATGGCTACACCTTC.

V usage is TRBV7-3 and J usage is TRBJ2-2; TRBD2 matches 10 bases. This CDR3 comprises 16 residues. The J segment lost 6 bases and the V segment lost 5 bases, leaving 9 bases of the junction unmatched. Germline CDR1 and CDR2: SGHTA and FQGTGA. The CDR3 DNA follows: TGTGCCAGCAGCCTACTAGCGGGAACACCCTCCGGGGAGCTGTTTTTT. Translated: CASSLLAGTPSGELFF.

The chain links TRBV6-6 to TRBJ2-5, with 14 bases identical to TRBD2. The CDR3 loop spans 15 amino acids. Per the germline V gene, CDR1 is MNHNY and CDR2 is SVGAGI (reference sequence). V was pared by 4 bases and J by 5 bases, with 3 bases of the junction left unmatched. The CDR3 protein is CASSSGLAGVETQYF. DNA of the CDR3: TGTGCCAGCAGTTCGGGACTAGCGGGAGTCGAGACCCAGTACTTC.

The chain uses TRBV7-9 and TRBJ2-2, with 9 bases fitting TRBD2. This CDR3 has 17 amino acids. Germline lookup yields CDR1 SEHNR and CDR2 FQNEAQ (reference sequence). With 2 bases clipped from V and 0 bases from J, the junction kept 4 bases outside the gene matches. CDR3 nucleotide sequence: TGTGCCAGCAGCTTACACCCTAGCGGGACGAACACCGGGGAGCTGTTTTTT. Protein product: CASSLHPSGTNTGELFF.

J is TRBJ1-1 and V is TRBV6-5, with 8 bases aligning to TRBD1. Germline assignment: CDR1 MNHEY and CDR2 SVGAGI. CDR3 length equals 14 residues. After removal of 5 bases from V and 4 bases from J, the junction contained 6 bases not matched to a gene. The CDR3 region is CASSEQGAGTEAFF. The CDR3 DNA is TGTGCCAGCAGTGAGCAGGGGGCTGGCACTGAAGCTTTCTTT.

The V and J genes are TRBV5-5 and TRBJ2-1, with D possibly TRBD2 on 7 matching bases. V lost 6 bases and J lost 2, with 15 bases in between. This CDR3 is 15 amino acids long. Germline-derived CDR1 and CDR2 are SGHKS and YYEKEE (reference sequence). As DNA, the CDR3 is TGTGCCAGCACCCCCCGCGGGGGCCCCTACAATGAGCAGTTCTTC. This gives the protein CASTPRGGPYNEQFF. The whole variable domain, filled in from reference TRBV5-5 and TRBJ2-1, reads DAGVTQSPTHLIKTRGQQVTLRCSPISGHKSVSWYQQVLGQGPQFIFQYYEKEERGRGNFPDRFSARQFPNYSSELNVNALLLGDSALYLCASTPRGGPYNEQFFGPGTRLTVL.

This chain uses TRBV29-1 with TRBJ2-3; the match to TRBD2 covers 10 bases. Looked up from germline, CDR1 is SQVTM and CDR2 is ANQGSEA. This CDR3 is built from 16 residues. The trim removed 4 bases at V and 0 bases at J, leaving 7 bases unmatched. Here the CDR3 DNA reads TGCAGCGTTGGGGGACTAGCGTTTTCTAGCACAGATACGCAGTATTTT. This translates into CSVGGLAFSSTDTQYF.

The V call is TRBV29-1, the J call TRBJ1-1; D is unclear. Germline CDR1 SQVTM, CDR2 ANQGSEA. The CDR3 has 11 amino acids. Trimming shortened V by 7 bases and J by 1 base, and 7 bases separated the two germline ends. DNA of the CDR3: TGCAGCGCTCAGGAGAACACTGAAGCTTTCTTT. Translation gives CSAQENTEAFF.

This clone was observed once. The gene calls are TRBV6-1 and TRBJ1-6, with D unresolved. CDR3 length equals 15 residues. Per germline, CDR1 MNHNS and CDR2 SASEGT. The ends were cut back, 2 bases at V and 7 bases at J, with 12 bases in the middle. CDR3 DNA: TGTGCCAGCAGTGAAATCGGTGCGGAGAATTCACCCCTCCACTTT. It translates to CASSEIGAENSPLHF.

This clone occurred once. The rearrangement links TRBV18 to TRBJ2-3, with D tentatively TRBD2 (6 bases). V gave up 1 base and J gave up 4 bases, with 18 bases separating them. The V gene's germline CDR1 is KGHSH and CDR2 LQKENI. The CDR3 is made up of 17 amino acids. CDR3 sequence reads: CASSPLVGTSTSDTQYF. The CDR3 DNA sequence: TGTGCCAGCTCACCACTCGTAGGGACTTCAACTTCAGATACGCAGTATTTT.

The chain couples TRBV19 to TRBJ1-2; TRBD1 matches at 7 bases. CDR3 length: 14 amino acids. Germline CDR1 is LNHDA and CDR2 is SQIVND (reference sequence). J was trimmed by 2 bases and V by 3 bases; bases with no gene match: 3. This CDR3 is CASSILRGNYGYTF. CDR3 DNA: TGTGCCAGTAGTATCCTCAGGGGGAACTATGGCTACACCTTC.

This chain connects TRBV4-2 to TRBJ2-1; a weak D match, TRBD1 (5 bases). In germline, CDR1 is LGHNA, CDR2 YNFKEQ. This CDR3 is 14 amino acids long. Trimming cost V 2 bases and J 5 bases, with 10 bases left between them. Written as DNA, the CDR3 is TGTGCCAGCAGCCAAACTGGGGCACACAATGAGCAGTTCTTC. It encodes CASSQTGAHNEQFF.

This sequence joins TRBV4-1 and TRBJ1-5, with 7 bases matching TRBD1. After removal of 2 bases from V and 6 bases from J, the junction contained 4 bases not matched to a gene. The CDR3 loop spans 14 amino acids. CDR1 and CDR2 (germline): MGHRA, YSYEKL. This chain's CDR3 is CASSQQGGGQPQHF. The DNA for the CDR3 is TGCGCCAGCAGCCAACAGGGGGGGGGTCAGCCCCAGCATTTT.

The V gene is TRBV7-2, the J gene TRBJ1-4; tentative D call: TRBD1 (6 bases). V gave up 8 bases and J gave up 7 bases, with 8 bases separating them. Looked up from germline, CDR1 is SGHTA and CDR2 is FQGNSA. CDR3 size: 11 residues. This CDR3 reads CASGGAEKLFF. The CDR3 bases are TGTGCCAGCGGGGGGGCTGAAAAACTGTTTTTT.

This sequence joins TRBV18 and TRBJ1-1; possible D gene TRBD1, 5 bases. V was trimmed by 6 bases and J by 0 bases, leaving 14 bases between them. Looked up from germline, CDR1 is KGHSH and CDR2 is LQKENI. This CDR3 is built from 15 residues. CDR3 sequence (DNA): TGTGCCAGCTCCCCCGGACGGGGGATGAACACTGAAGCTTTCTTT. It yields the protein CASSPGRGMNTEAFF.

This clone came up a few times. V gene TRBV10-3 combines with J gene TRBJ1-1; TRBD1 agrees at 8 bases. The ends lost 4 bases at V and 11 bases at J; junction bases unmatched: 3. The CDR3 runs 11 residues. Germline CDR1 and CDR2: ENHRY and SYGVKD. CDR3 nucleotide sequence: TGTGCCATCAGTGGACAGGGGAATGCTTTCTTT. This encodes CAISGQGNAFF.

The rearrangement uses TRBV6-5 and TRBJ2-2; 7 bases match TRBD1. The CDR3 totals 14 residues. The V gene's germline CDR1 is MNHEY and CDR2 SVGAGI. V lost 6 bases to trimming and J lost 3 bases; unmatched junction nucleotides: 4. The CDR3 sequence is CASSRTGDTGELFF. CDR3 sequence (DNA): TGTGCCAGCAGCCGGACAGGTGACACCGGGGAGCTGTTTTTT.

This chain links TRBV5-6 with TRBJ1-1; 9 nucleotides match TRBD1. V dropped 3 bases and J dropped 4; count of bases not matched to a gene: 10. This CDR3 has 16 amino acids. Per the germline V gene, CDR1 is SGHDT and CDR2 is YYEEEE. In nucleotides, the CDR3 is TGTGCCAGCAGCTCCGGGACAGGGTCATCGTCCACTGAAGCTTTCTTT. Translating gives CASSSGTGSSSTEAFF.

The genes are TRBV6-5 and TRBJ1-1, with no clear D. The CDR3 loop spans 11 amino acids. The V end lost 6 bases, the J end lost 4 bases, and 6 bases lay between the germline ends. Germline CDR1 is MNHEY and CDR2 is SVGAGI. CDR3 in DNA: TGTGCCAGCAGGGTACCCACTGAAGCTTTCTTT. It encodes CASRVPTEAFF.

This chain uses TRBV5-1 with TRBJ2-2; 9 nucleotides line up with TRBD1. CDR3 length: 14 amino acids. Per germline, CDR1 SGHRS and CDR2 YFSETQ. J gave up 5 bases and V 3 bases, and 2 bases lay outside the gene matches. The CDR3 spells CASSSGQGTGELFF. The CDR3 DNA sequence: TGCGCCAGCAGCTCTGGACAGGGGACCGGGGAGCTGTTTTTT. The full variable domain, in which reference TRBV5-1 and TRBJ2-2 provide the parts outside the CDR3, is KAGVTQTPRYLIKTRGQQVTLSCSPISGHRSVSWYQQTPGQGLQFLFEYFSETQRNKGNFPGRFSGRQFSNSRSEMNVSTLELGDSALYLCASSSGQGTGELFFGEGSRLTVL.

The chain is built from TRBV5-8 and TRBJ1-5; D ambiguous. Deletions cut 1 base from V and 5 bases from J, with 7 bases between. Germline V gives CDR1 SGHTS, CDR2 YDEGEE. The CDR3 spans 13 residues. As DNA, the CDR3 is TGTGCCAGCAGCTTGTTCCCGGATCAGCCCCAGCATTTT. This sequence encodes CASSLFPDQPQHF. Supplemented by reference TRBV5-8 and TRBJ1-5, the full variable domain reads EAGVTQSPTHLIKTRGQQATLRCSPISGHTSVYWYQQALGLGLQFLLWYDEGEERNRGNFPPRFSGRQFPNYSSELNVNALELEDSALYLCASSLFPDQPQHFGDGTRLSIL.

A single count supports this clone. The V call is TRBV19, the J call TRBJ1-1, with no clear D. The CDR3 is 15 residues long. Deletions cut 4 bases from V and 0 bases from J, with 12 bases between. CDR1 is LNHDA and CDR2 is SQIVND in the germline V gene (reference sequence). In DNA form, the CDR3 reads TGTGCCAGTAGTACGAGACCCTCTGTGAACACTGAAGCTTTCTTT. It encodes CASSTRPSVNTEAFF. The full variable domain, its missing parts supplied by reference TRBV19 and TRBJ1-1, is DGGITQSPKYLFRKEGQNVTLSCEQNLNHDAMYWYRQDPGQGLRLIYYSQIVNDFQKGDIAEGYSVSREKKESFPLTVTSAQKNPTAFYLCASSTRPSVNTEAFFGQGTRLTVV.

This clone was observed a few times. The chain has TRBV7-2 and TRBJ1-4; D is undetermined. V was pared by 2 bases and J by 8 bases, with 21 bases between. This CDR3 has 17 amino acids. The germline gives CDR1 SGHTA, CDR2 FQGNSA. The CDR3 region is CASSLLGGPGKGEKLFF. The CDR3 DNA reads as TGTGCCAGCAGCTTACTAGGAGGGCCCGGCAAGGGAGAAAAACTGTTTTTT.

The chain carries TRBV6-1 and TRBJ2-3; 12 bases agree with TRBD2. V dropped 4 bases and J dropped 7; count of bases not matched to a gene: 9. Germline V gene sequence: CDR1 MNHNS, CDR2 SASEGT. The CDR3 runs 16 residues. CDR3 in amino acids: CASSGLAGGPGNTQYF. The CDR3 coding sequence is TGTGCCAGCAGTGGCCTAGCGGGGGGGCCTGGAAATACGCAGTATTTT.

This clone came up once. The chain has TRBV18 and TRBJ2-2, with a possible D match to TRBD2 (6 bases). CDR3 length equals 13 residues. The V gene lost 6 bases and the J gene lost 1 base, with 6 bases spanning the gap. Germline V gives CDR1 KGHSH, CDR2 LQKENI. The DNA for the CDR3 is TGTGCCAGCTCGCGGGAGAACACCGGGGAGCTGTTTTTT. The encoded protein is CASSRENTGELFF.

The chain uses TRBV5-1 and TRBJ2-5; D unresolved. Germline CDR1 is SGHRS and CDR2 is YFSETQ. The germline V and J ends were trimmed by 0 bases and 2 bases, with 8 bases remaining between them. The CDR3 sequence is 14 residues long. CDR3 sequence: CASSLASLQETQYF. For the CDR3, the DNA is TGCGCCAGCAGCTTGGCCAGCTTACAAGAGACCCAGTACTTC. Filled out from reference TRBV5-1 and TRBJ2-5, the complete variable domain reads KAGVTQTPRYLIKTRGQQVTLSCSPISGHRSVSWYQQTPGQGLQFLFEYFSETQRNKGNFPGRFSGRQFSNSRSEMNVSTLELGDSALYLCASSLASLQETQYFGPGTRLLVL.